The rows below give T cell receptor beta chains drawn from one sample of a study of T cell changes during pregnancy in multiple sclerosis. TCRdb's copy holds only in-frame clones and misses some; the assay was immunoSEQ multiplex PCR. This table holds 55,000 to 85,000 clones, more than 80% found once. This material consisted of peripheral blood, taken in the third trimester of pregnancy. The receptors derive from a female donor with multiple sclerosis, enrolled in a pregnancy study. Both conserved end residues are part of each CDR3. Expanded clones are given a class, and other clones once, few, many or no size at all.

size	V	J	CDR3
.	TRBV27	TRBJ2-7	CASSSLAGVYEQYF
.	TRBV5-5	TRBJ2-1	CASSSTGYEQFF
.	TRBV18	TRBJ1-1	CASSREEGAFF
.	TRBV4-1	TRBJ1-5	CASSQVAGGGQPQHF
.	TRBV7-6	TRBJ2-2	CASSLELAGLGNTGELFF
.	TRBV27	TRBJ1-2	CASRSGQWGYTF
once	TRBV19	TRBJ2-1	CASSIENSPQFF
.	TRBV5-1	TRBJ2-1	CASSFLTSDNEQFF
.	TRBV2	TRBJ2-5	CASSETGGGRKYF
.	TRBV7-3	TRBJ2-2	CASSPSGSTGELFF
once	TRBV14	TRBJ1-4	CASSPPTGRGEKLFF
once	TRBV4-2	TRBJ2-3	CASSPRTSGMLPDTQYF
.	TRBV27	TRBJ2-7	CASSLSVASGAYEQYF
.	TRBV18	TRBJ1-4	CASSRRSDEKLFF
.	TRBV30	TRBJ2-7	CAWSVWTGGDEQYF
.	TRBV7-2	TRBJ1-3	CASSFSLGASGNTIYF
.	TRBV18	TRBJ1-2	CASSSETGIVRRGYTF
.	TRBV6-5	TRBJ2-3	CASSYIRQGATDTQYF
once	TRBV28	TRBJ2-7	CASSRPGLAGLYEQYF
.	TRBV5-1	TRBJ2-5	CASSFRQGRSETQYF
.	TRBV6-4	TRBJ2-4	CATETGLLKGNIQYF
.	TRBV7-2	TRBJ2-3	CASSLARLAGNTDTQYF
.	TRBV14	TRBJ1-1	CASSQGMNTEAFF
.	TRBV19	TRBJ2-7	CASSTGQGPHEQYF
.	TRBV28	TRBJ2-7	CASSKQGSVYEQYF
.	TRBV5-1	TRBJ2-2	CASSLATATGELFF
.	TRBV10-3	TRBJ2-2	CAISDRGQSSTGELFF
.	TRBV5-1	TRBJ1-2	CASSLNEERAKGYTF
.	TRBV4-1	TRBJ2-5	CASSHRTGQGFQETQYF
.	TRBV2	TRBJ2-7	CASGGLASFYEQYF
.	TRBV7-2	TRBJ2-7	CASTLAGGSNEQYF
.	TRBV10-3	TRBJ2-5	CAISGLAGDETQYF
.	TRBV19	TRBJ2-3	CASSIGAGTDTQYF
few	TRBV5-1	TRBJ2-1	CASSLGLLENNEQFF
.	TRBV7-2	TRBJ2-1	CASSDPGLAGGPYNEQFF
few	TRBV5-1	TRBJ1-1	CASSLTQGRTEAFF
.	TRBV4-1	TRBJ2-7	CASSQDQTVPSGEQYF
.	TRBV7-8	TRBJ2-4	CASSLDGIDIQYF
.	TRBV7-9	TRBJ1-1	CASSGRTGGFPEAFF
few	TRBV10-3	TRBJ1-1	CAISEPGNAEAFF
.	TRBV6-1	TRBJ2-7	CASSEAGDEQYF
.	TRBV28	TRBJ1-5	CASRKRQSNQPQHF
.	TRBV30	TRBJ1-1	CAWRLTGNTEAFF
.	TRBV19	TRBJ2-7	CASSMSSGGLHEQYF
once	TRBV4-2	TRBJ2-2	CASSALDGANTGELFF
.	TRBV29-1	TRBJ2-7	CSVGDRAYEQYF
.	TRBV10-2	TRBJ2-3	CASSTGTSGHTDTQYF
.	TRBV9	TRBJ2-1	CASGIAGSSYNEQFF
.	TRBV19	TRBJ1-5	CASSIVPGGLSNQPQHF
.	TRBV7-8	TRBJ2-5	CASSLAWQGRQETQYF
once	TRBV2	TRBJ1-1	CASRSDRAMNTEAFF
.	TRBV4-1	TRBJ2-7	CASSQAQGEQYF
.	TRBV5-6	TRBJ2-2	CASSLAGGAGFDTGELFF
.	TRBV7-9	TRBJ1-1	CASSRGVTEAFF
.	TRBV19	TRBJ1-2	CASTLRGNGYTF
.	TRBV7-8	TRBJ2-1	CASSLNPPGDRYGEQFF
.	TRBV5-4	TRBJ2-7	CASSLAERREQYF